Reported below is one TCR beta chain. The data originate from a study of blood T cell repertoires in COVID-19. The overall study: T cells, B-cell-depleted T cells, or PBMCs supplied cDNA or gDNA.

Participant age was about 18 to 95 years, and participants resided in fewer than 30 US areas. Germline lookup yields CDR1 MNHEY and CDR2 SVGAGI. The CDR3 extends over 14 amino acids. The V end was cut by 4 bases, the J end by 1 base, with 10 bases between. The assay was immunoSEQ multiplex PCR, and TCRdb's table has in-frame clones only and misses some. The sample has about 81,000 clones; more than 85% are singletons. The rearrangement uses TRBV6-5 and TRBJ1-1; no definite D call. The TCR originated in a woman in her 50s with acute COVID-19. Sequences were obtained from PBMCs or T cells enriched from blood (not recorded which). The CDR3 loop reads CASSWTGGNTEAFF. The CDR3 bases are TGTGCCAGCAGTTGGACTGGCGGGAACACTGAAGCTTTCTTT.